This T cell receptor (beta chain) derives from a study of T-cell reconstitution after alpha-beta-depleted transplantation in children. A remark on this clonotype: Its antigen remains unidentified. The junction shows a germline mismatch at one end, possibly a read error.

CDR1 DFQATT and CDR2 SNEGSKA come from the germline V gene (reference sequence). The CDR3 has 14 amino acids. Study-level points and caveats: Diversity of TCRbeta at day 60 was high in some patients, arising from surviving recipient T cells and thymic progenitors. Roughly two months post-transplant, alpha-beta T cells reportedly originated from several hundred graft clones that had expanded. A year had passed since transplant, and T-cell counts and diversity by then came mostly from newly produced T cells.

Unique molecular identifiers were used in preparing the TCRbeta library. In TCRdb, the PCR reads were re-called with MiXCR into one record per CDR3 protein. Of 330,000 or so distinct CDR3 sequences listed, around 9.1% are singletons. V gene TRBV20-1 combines with J gene TRBJ2-1, with 7 bases identical to TRBD1. The TCR comes from a boy younger than two with acute myeloid leukemia, due to receive a stem cell transplant. The input for sequencing was PBMCs, taken before TCRalphabeta/CD19-depleted stem cell transplant. In nucleotides, the CDR3 is TGCAGTGCTAGAGAAGGGGGCTCCTACAATGACCAGTTCTTC. Its translation is CSAREGGSYNDQFF.